The TCR beta chain described here comes from a study of graft-versus-host responses after intestinal transplantation. Overall study results and limits: Analysis identified GvH clones in recipient marrow, with some appearing first in ileum or blood.

A word on this clone: Its antigen is as yet unknown.

CDR1 and CDR2 from the germline V gene are LGHNA and YSLEER. The CDR3 loop spans 17 amino acids. The V gene end was trimmed by 0 bases and the J gene end by 1 base; junction bases not matched to a gene: 1. Assay: immunoSEQ multiplex PCR; the TCRdb copy retains only in-frame clones and omits some. The sample contains over 90,000 clones, around 92% of which appear only once. This chain links TRBV4-3 with TRBJ2-4; TRBD2 matches 12 bases. This TCR was recovered from a human donor who was the organ donor for an intestinal transplant. Material: unstimulated CD4+ T cells sorted from spleen or lymph node cells, obtained before transplant. The CDR3 region is CASSQDTSGRAKNIQYF. For the CDR3, the DNA is TGCGCCAGCAGCCAAGATACTAGCGGGAGGGCCAAAAACATTCAGTACTTC.